The 27 T cell receptor beta chains given below trace back to one sample, sequenced in a study of blood T cells in healthy people across ages. Next came a second PCR, run for roughly 6 to 11 cycles, which used a sample-barcoded 5' primer along with a J-beta primer mix. TCRdb reanalysed the 5' RACE reads using MiXCR and keeps one entry per CDR3 protein. Among some 1.5 million distinct CDR3 sequences listed, about 28% were seen once. Sequences were obtained from blood. These TCRs come from a woman under 40 in good health.

Concerning this clonotype itself: The germline gene is not matched at one end of the junction; a read error may be the cause. The chain recombines TRBV7-2 with TRBJ1-4; a weak D match, TRBD1 (6 bases). The germline V gene encodes CDR1 SGHTA and CDR2 FQGNSA. This CDR3 region has 17 residues. Written as DNA, the CDR3 is TGTGCCAGCAGCCCCCGATGGACAGCGACCAAAGATGAAAAACGGTTTTTT. Protein: CASSPRWTATKDEKRFF.

In this sample, this clonotype turned up a few times. For the CDR3, the DNA is TGCGCCAGCACCGCGGGGGATGCCTACGAGCAGTACTTC. Its protein is CASTAGDAYEQYF. The V gene is TRBV5-1, the J gene TRBJ2-7, with 7 bases matching TRBD2. CDR1 and CDR2 from the germline V gene are SGHRS and YFSETQ. V shed 6 bases, J shed 2 bases, and the junction held 5 bases outside the gene matches. The CDR3 consists of 13 residues. The full variable domain, completed using reference TRBV5-1 and TRBJ2-7, is KAGVTQTPRYLIKTRGQQVTLSCSPISGHRSVSWYQQTPGQGLQFLFEYFSETQRNKGNFPGRFSGRQFSNSRSEMNVSTLELGDSALYLCASTAGDAYEQYFGPGTRLTVT.

The chain recombines TRBV7-9 with TRBJ2-3; D may be TRBD1 or TRBD2 (5 bases each). V was shortened by 8 bases and J by 0 bases, with 15 bases between the two germline ends. The CDR3 length is 15 residues. Germline CDR1 reads SEHNR; CDR2 reads FQNEAQ (reference sequence). The CDR3 region has the DNA TGTGCCAGCGGCCGGGACGCCTTGAGCACAGATACGCAGTATTTT. This translates into CASGRDALSTDTQYF. Full variable domain (rest looked up from reference TRBV7-9 and TRBJ2-3): DTGVSQNPRHKITKRGQNVTFRCDPISEHNRLYWYRQTLGQGPEFLTYFQNEAQLEKSRLLSDRFSAERPKGSFSTLEIQRTEQGDSAMYLCASGRDALSTDTQYFGPGTRLTVL.

At least ten counts were recorded for this clonotype. The rearrangement uses TRBV7-2 and TRBJ1-2, with D possibly matching TRBD1 (5 bases). Trimming stripped 1 base from V and 5 bases from J, with 8 bases between. Germline assignment: CDR1 SGHTA and CDR2 FQGNSA. This CDR3 is built from 13 residues. The DNA of the CDR3 is TGTGCCAGCAGCTTAGGGGACGGTTATGGCTACACCTTC. Protein: CASSLGDGYGYTF.

This clonotype was counted only a few times. CDR3 DNA sequence: TGTGCCAGCAGTTACTCTGTACTGACTAATGAAAAACTGTTTTTT. This codes for CASSYSVLTNEKLFF. J is TRBJ1-4 and V is TRBV6-6, with D unresolved. Per germline, CDR1 MNHNY and CDR2 SVGAGI (reference sequence). V gave up 0 bases and J gave up 2 bases, with 7 bases separating them. The CDR3 spans 15 residues.

V gene TRBV2 combines with J gene TRBJ2-7; D uncertain. CDR3 length: 12 residues. The germline V and J ends were trimmed by 6 bases and 4 bases, with 10 bases remaining between them. The germline gives CDR1 SNHLY, CDR2 FYNNEI. The CDR3 sequence is CASRGLPYEQYF. CDR3 DNA sequence: TGTGCCAGCAGAGGCCTGCCATACGAGCAGTACTTC.

The chain recombines TRBV5-1 with TRBJ2-5, with D perhaps TRBD2 (7 bases). The V end lost 4 bases, the J end lost 4 bases, and 17 bases lay between the germline ends. The CDR3 totals 15 residues. CDR1 is SGHRS and CDR2 is YFSETQ in the germline V gene. CDR3 sequence (DNA): TGCGCCAGCAGCGAGGACGGGGGGCGCCCAGAGACCCAGTACTTC. Residues: CASSEDGGRPETQYF.

The chain is built from TRBV9 and TRBJ1-1; D is perhaps TRBD1 (6 bases). CDR3 length: 15 amino acids. The V and J ends lost 3 bases and 6 bases respectively, with 18 bases between them. Per the germline V gene, CDR1 is SGDLS and CDR2 is YYNGEE. CDR3 protein: CASSAWGRGDPEAFF. The CDR3 DNA sequence: TGTGCCAGCAGCGCATGGGGAAGGGGGGACCCTGAAGCTTTCTTT.

This clonotype was observed a handful of times. This chain joins TRBV20-1 and TRBJ2-1, with D perhaps TRBD1 or TRBD2 (5 bases each). The V gene lost 2 bases and the J gene lost 7 bases, with 9 bases spanning the gap. The V gene's germline CDR1 is DFQATT and CDR2 SNEGSKA (reference sequence). This CDR3 has 12 amino acids. CDR3 sequence: CSARLGENEQFF. The CDR3 nucleotides are TGCAGTGCTAGACTGGGGGAAAATGAGCAGTTCTTC.

This clonotype was found a few times. This chain connects TRBV12-3 or TRBV12-4 to TRBJ1-2; D perhaps matches TRBD1 (5 bases). Trimming removed 6 bases at V and 11 bases at J, with 19 bases between. The CDR3 consists of 13 residues. The CDR3 protein is CASSLKRTGGYTF. The CDR3 DNA sequence: TGTGCCAGCAGCTTAAAGAGGACCGGGGGGTACACCTTC.

This clonotype was seen only once. A junction end diverges from the germline sequence, so it may reflect a read error. V and J are TRBV27 and TRBJ2-1; TRBD1 aligns across 8 bases. The CDR3 is made up of 13 amino acids. The germline V gene has CDR1 MNHEY and CDR2 SMNVEV (reference sequence). CDR3 residues: CASRTGQDNEQFF. DNA of the CDR3: TGTGCCAGCAGGACGGGACAGGACAATGAGCAATTCTTC.

This clonotype was seen a handful of times. The V call is TRBV2, the J call TRBJ2-2, with TRBD1 matching 8 bases. Trimming at V came to 6 bases and at J to 3 bases, leaving 3 bases not matched to a gene. Germline lookup yields CDR1 SNHLY and CDR2 FYNNEI. The CDR3 loop spans 14 amino acids. The CDR3 DNA sequence: TGTGCCAGCAGCGCGGACAGGGACACCGGGGAGCTGTTTTTT. Its protein is CASSADRDTGELFF.

The genes are TRBV12-3 or TRBV12-4 and TRBJ1-5, with no clear D. V was pared by 5 bases and J by 7 bases, with 15 bases between. The CDR3 is made up of 14 amino acids. The CDR3 nucleotides read TGTGCCAGCAGTCCGCCGTTGGTGGGACAGCCCCAGCATTTT. This translates into CASSPPLVGQPQHF.

Notes on this clonotype: This could be a read error, since a much larger clone is one nucleotide away. The chain recombines TRBV20-1 with TRBJ1-2; D is uncertain. Germline values: CDR1 DFQATT, CDR2 SNEGSKA (reference sequence). There are 13 residues in the CDR3. Deletions cut 8 bases from V and 4 bases from J, with 17 bases between. CDR3 DNA sequence: TGCAGTACTTTCTCGCGGGAAACCTATGGCTACACCTTC. It is translated as CSTFSRETYGYTF.

This clonotype showed up just a few times. J is TRBJ1-5 and V is TRBV24-1; D uncertain. Looked up from germline, CDR1 is KGHDR and CDR2 is SFDVKD. Trimming removed 7 bases at V and 0 bases at J, with 6 bases between. This CDR3 is 13 amino acids long. As DNA, the CDR3 is TGTGCCACCAGGGGGAATAGCAATCAGCCCCAGCATTTT. This encodes CATRGNSNQPQHF.

This clonotype was picked up one time. The chain combines TRBV11-2 with TRBJ1-5; 7 bases match TRBD1. Trimming at V came to 5 bases and at J to 6 bases, leaving 4 bases not matched to a gene. The CDR3 covers 13 residues. Looked up from germline, CDR1 is SGHAT and CDR2 is FQNNGV. The CDR3 here is CASSQDRAQPQHF. The CDR3 DNA follows: TGTGCCAGCAGCCAAGACAGGGCTCAGCCCCAGCATTTT.

For this clonotype: A junction boundary mismatches the germline segment, possibly from a read error. The chain employs TRBV6-6 and TRBJ2-5; weak D call: TRBD2 (7 bases). The better agreement between TRBJ2-1 and the DNA end casts doubt on the J call. The CDR3 has 16 residues. Germline-derived CDR1 and CDR2 are MNHNY and SVGAGI (reference sequence). This CDR3 reads CAGSYSRGGAQETQFF. The CDR3, as DNA: TGTGCCGGCAGTTACAGTAGGGGGGGGGCCCAAGAGACCCAGTTCTTC.

This clonotype came up once. The rearrangement uses TRBV7-9 and TRBJ2-7; no clear D. Germline CDR1 is SEHNR and CDR2 is FQNEAQ (reference sequence). V was clipped by 3 bases and J by 5 bases, with 11 bases between them. The CDR3 is made up of 13 amino acids. The chain's CDR3 is CASSFNQLNEQYF. CDR3 bases: TGTGCCAGCAGCTTTAACCAATTGAACGAGCAGTACTTC.

The CDR3 region has the DNA TGTGCCAGCAGCCCTACCTCCGGGAGCGACTATGGCTACACCTTC. It encodes CASSPTSGSDYGYTF. The gene calls are TRBV7-9 and TRBJ1-2, with D unresolved. Trimming pared 5 bases from V and 3 bases from J, leaving 16 bases between. Germline CDR1 is SEHNR and CDR2 is FQNEAQ (reference sequence). The CDR3 runs to 15 residues.

The V and J genes are TRBV19 and TRBJ2-7; D perhaps matches TRBD1 (6 bases). Germline V lookup: CDR1 LNHDA, CDR2 SQIVND (reference sequence). The CDR3 runs to 13 residues. V lost 10 bases, J lost 0 bases, and 13 bases lay in between. CDR3 DNA: TGTGCCACCCAAGGGGGACACTCCTACGAGCAGTACTTC. Protein: CATQGGHSYEQYF.

This clonotype was recorded only once. A much larger clone is a single base away; this may be a read error. This chain uses TRBV29-1 with TRBJ2-7; no definite D call. Trimming removed 7 bases at V and 2 bases at J, with 9 bases between. This CDR3 has 11 amino acids. Germline CDR1 SQVTM, CDR2 ANQGSEA. CDR3 in DNA: TGCAGCGGCGTGAGCCCCTACGAGCAGTACTTC. Amino acid sequence: CSGVSPYEQYF.

V is TRBV27 and J is TRBJ2-1, with 7 bases that match TRBD2. This CDR3 is built from 17 residues. V was clipped by 2 bases and J by 0 bases; unmatched bases: 7. Germline CDR1 reads MNHEY; CDR2 reads SMNVEV (reference sequence). Here the CDR3 reads CASSLIIAGPSYNEQFF. In DNA, the CDR3 is TGTGCCAGCAGTTTAATTATAGCGGGCCCCTCCTACAATGAGCAGTTCTTC.

In regard to this clonotype: The junction does not match germline at one end; this may be a read error. J is TRBJ2-4 and V is TRBV5-1; maybe TRBD1 (6 bases). CDR3 length: 17 amino acids. CDR1 is SGHRS, CDR2 YFSETQ, per germline. For the CDR3, the DNA is TGCGCCAGCAGCGTACCGGGCCAGGGGATTTCCAAAAACATTCGGTACTTC. The encoded protein is CASSVPGQGISKNIRYF.

V gene TRBV7-2 combines with J gene TRBJ1-1, with 10 bases aligning to TRBD1. V shed 5 bases, J shed 10 bases, and the junction held 10 bases outside the gene matches. Looked up from germline, CDR1 is SGHTA and CDR2 is FQGNSA. The CDR3 contains 14 residues. Written as DNA, the CDR3 is TGTGCCAGCAGCCCCCGGGGGACAGGGGTGGGAGCTTTCTTT. Translated, it gives CASSPRGTGVGAFF.

This clonotype was counted many times. A junction end diverges from the germline sequence, so it may reflect a read error. This chain uses TRBV18 with TRBJ1-1; D is undetermined. Germline-derived CDR1 and CDR2 are KGHSH and LQKENI. The CDR3 sequence is 12 residues long. Here the CDR3 reads CASSGMNTEAFF. CDR3 nucleotides: TGCGCCAGCAGCGGGATGAACACTGAAGCTTTCTTT.

This chain links TRBV2 with TRBJ2-1; 7 bases map to TRBD1. With the DNA end fitting TRBJ2-7 better, the J assignment may be wrong. This CDR3 is built from 15 residues. Germline V gene sequence: CDR1 SNHLY, CDR2 FYNNEI. CDR3 DNA sequence: TGTGCCAGCGGCCACCGGGACAGCTCCTACAATGAGCAGTACTTC. It encodes CASGHRDSSYNEQYF.

This clonotype was detected only a few times. The V call is TRBV5-5, the J call TRBJ2-1, with D unresolved. Trimming cost V 4 bases and J 0 bases, with 14 bases left between them. The CDR3 has 16 amino acids. From germline, CDR1 is SGHKS and CDR2 YYEKEE (reference sequence). CDR3 amino acids: CASSQTAASSYNEQFF. The CDR3 region has the DNA TGTGCCAGCAGCCAAACAGCAGCCAGCTCCTACAATGAGCAGTTCTTC.